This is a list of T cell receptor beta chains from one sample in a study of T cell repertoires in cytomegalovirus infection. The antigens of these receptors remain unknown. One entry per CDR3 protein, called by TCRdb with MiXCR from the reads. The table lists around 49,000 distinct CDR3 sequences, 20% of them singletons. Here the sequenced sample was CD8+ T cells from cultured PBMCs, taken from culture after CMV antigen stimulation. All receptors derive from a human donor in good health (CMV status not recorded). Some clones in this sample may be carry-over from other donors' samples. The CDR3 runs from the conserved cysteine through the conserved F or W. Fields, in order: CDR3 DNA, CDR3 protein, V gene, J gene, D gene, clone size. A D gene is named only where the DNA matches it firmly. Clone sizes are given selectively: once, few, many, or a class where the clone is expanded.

cdr3_nt: TGTGCCAGCAGCTTAGCTGGTGACACCGAGCAGTACTTC
cdr3_aa: CASSLAGDTEQYF
v_call: TRBV7-2
j_call: TRBJ2-7
d_call: -
clone_size: few

cdr3_nt: TGTGCCAGCAGCTCCCCCACTAGCGGGGTAGCCTACAATGAGCAGTTCTTC
cdr3_aa: CASSSPTSGVAYNEQFF
v_call: TRBV7-9
j_call: TRBJ2-1
d_call: TRBD2
clone_size: few

cdr3_nt: TGCAGCGTTGAAGGGCAGGGGGCCTCCTACGAGCAGTACTTC
cdr3_aa: CSVEGQGASYEQYF
v_call: TRBV29-1
j_call: TRBJ2-7
d_call: TRBD1
clone_size: -

cdr3_nt: TGTGCCAGCTGGAACCGGGACAGGGTGTCAGATACGCAGTATTTT
cdr3_aa: CASWNRDRVSDTQYF
v_call: TRBV7-2
j_call: TRBJ2-3
d_call: TRBD1
clone_size: few

cdr3_nt: TGTGCCAGCAGCTTAGGATCGGAGACCCAGTACTTC
cdr3_aa: CASSLGSETQYF
v_call: TRBV7-9
j_call: TRBJ2-5
d_call: -
clone_size: -

cdr3_nt: TGTGCCAGCAGCTCCAGGGCTTTACGGGGACTAGACTACACCGGGGAGCTGTTTTTT
cdr3_aa: CASSSRALRGLDYTGELFF
v_call: TRBV7-6
j_call: TRBJ2-2
d_call: TRBD2
clone_size: -

cdr3_nt: TGTGCCAGCAGCTTAGGGTCGAATGAGCAGTTCTTC
cdr3_aa: CASSLGSNEQFF
v_call: TRBV7-2
j_call: TRBJ2-1
d_call: -
clone_size: many

cdr3_nt: TGTGCCAGCAGCGCTGCCGGGACAGGGGGACCTACAACTAATGAAAAACTGTTTTTT
cdr3_aa: CASSAAGTGGPTTNEKLFF
v_call: TRBV7-6
j_call: TRBJ1-4
d_call: TRBD1
clone_size: -

cdr3_nt: TGTGCCAGCAGTCCCGATCCCCCGGGAAGGACTGAAGCTTTCTTT
cdr3_aa: CASSPDPPGRTEAFF
v_call: TRBV6-2/TRBV6-3
j_call: TRBJ1-1
d_call: -
clone_size: few

cdr3_nt: TGTGCCAGCTTAGTGGTCACCGGGTTAAGGAAAAACATTCAGTACTTC
cdr3_aa: CASLVVTGLRKNIQYF
v_call: TRBV2
j_call: TRBJ2-4
d_call: -
clone_size: -